Below are 28 T cell receptor beta chains sequenced from a single sample in a study of blood T cell repertoires in COVID-19. Produced via immunoSEQ multiplex PCR; TCRdb's table is partial and in-frame only. The data hold more than 200,000 clones, with 70% to 85% observed a single time. The specimen sequenced was peripheral blood. The receptors here all came from a middle-aged woman who had recovered from COVID-19.

The V and J genes are TRBV14 and TRBJ2-5, with D possibly matching TRBD2 (6 bases). The CDR3 is made up of 14 amino acids. Germline CDR1 reads SGHDN; CDR2 reads FVKESK. The V end was cut by 4 bases, the J end by 5 bases, with 14 bases between. CDR3 bases: TGTGCCAGCAGCCTAGCGGACGGGTCCGAGACCCAGTACTTC. Translation: CASSLADGSETQYF.

The rearrangement joins TRBV28 to TRBJ1-2; 10 bases match TRBD1. CDR1 is MDHEN, CDR2 SYDVKM, per germline. This CDR3 has 18 residues. V lost 2 bases, J lost 10 bases, and 19 bases stayed unmatched. The CDR3 DNA is TGTGCCAGCAGTTTAAGTGAGACAGGGGGCGCCGGGTCCTTTGACTACACCTTC. Protein sequence: CASSLSETGGAGSFDYTF.

The chain couples TRBV6-2 or TRBV6-3 to TRBJ1-1; the D gene is possibly TRBD1 (6 bases). The CDR3 runs 15 residues. Germline lookup yields CDR1 MNHEY and CDR2 SVGEGT. Between the trimmed V and J ends, which lost 6 bases and 0 bases, there was a span of 14 bases. In nucleotides, the CDR3 is TGTGCCAGCAGCTCCGGACAGCTAATGAACACTGAAGCTTTCTTT. Residues: CASSSGQLMNTEAFF.

Remarks on this clone: Other DNA sequences in the same sample also yield this CDR3. This chain connects TRBV28 to TRBJ2-7; D is unresolved. V was pared by 5 bases and J by 0 bases, with 8 bases between. Germline V gene sequence: CDR1 MDHEN, CDR2 SYDVKM. The CDR3 totals 13 residues. This chain's CDR3 is CASSLATSYEQYF. The CDR3 DNA reads as TGTGCCAGCAGTCTGGCCACCTCCTACGAGCAGTACTTC.

The CDR3 loop is CASSSRAINEKLFF. CDR3 DNA sequence: TGTGCCAGCAGTTCGAGGGCAATTAATGAAAAACTGTTTTTT. The J gene is TRBJ1-4, the V gene TRBV27; D is unclear. CDR1 and CDR2 (germline): MNHEY, SMNVEV (reference sequence). Between the trimmed V and J ends, which lost 4 bases and 4 bases, there was a span of 10 bases. The CDR3 has 14 amino acids.

A remark on this clone: Other DNA sequences from this sample encode an identical CDR3 as well. The chain combines TRBV5-1 with TRBJ2-7; 10 bases line up with TRBD2. CDR1 is SGHRS and CDR2 is YFSETQ in the germline V gene. This CDR3 is 13 amino acids long. The junction had 2 bases not matched to a gene; V was cut back by 4 bases and J by 4 bases. The CDR3 is CASSPAGGYEQYF. The CDR3 DNA is TGCGCCAGCAGCCCAGCGGGGGGGTACGAGCAGTACTTC.

The V and J genes are TRBV9 and TRBJ2-2; the D gene is possibly TRBD2 (6 bases). The CDR3 sequence is 15 residues long. V gave up 7 bases and J gave up 1 base, with 14 bases separating them. Germline V gene data show CDR1 as SGDLS and CDR2 as YYNGEE. The CDR3 protein is CASGGIAGNTGELFF. CDR3 nucleotides: TGTGCCAGCGGAGGGATAGCTGGGAACACCGGGGAGCTGTTTTTT.

This clone was observed once. The CDR3 is CASGPETGGNTIYF. Here the CDR3 DNA reads TGTGCCAGCGGGCCCGAGACAGGGGGAAACACCATATATTTT. The V gene is TRBV7-2, the J gene TRBJ1-3, with 7 bases lining up with TRBD1. The V segment lost 8 bases and the J segment 4 bases; nucleotides outside the gene matches: 8. CDR1 is SGHTA, CDR2 FQGNSA, per germline. CDR3 length equals 14 residues.

This clone was counted a single time. Other DNA sequences in this specimen translate into the identical CDR3. The genes are TRBV6-2 or TRBV6-3 and TRBJ1-5; TRBD1 might be the D (5 bases). Germline lookup yields CDR1 MNHEY and CDR2 SVGEGT. Trimming pared 2 bases from V and 3 bases from J, leaving 8 bases between. This CDR3 region has 14 residues. CDR3 DNA: TGTGCCAGCAGTTACGACAGCTTCAATCAGCCCCAGCATTTT. Protein: CASSYDSFNQPQHF.

This clone was counted ten times or more. The V call is TRBV29-1, the J call TRBJ2-7; TRBD2 might be the D (7 bases). Trimming removed 8 bases from V and 2 bases from J, with 13 bases in between. Looked up from germline, CDR1 is SQVTM and CDR2 is ANQGSEA. The CDR3 has 12 residues. The CDR3 here is CSIGGDPYEQYF. Written as DNA, the CDR3 is TGCAGCATAGGGGGGGATCCCTACGAGCAGTACTTC.

J is TRBJ1-5 and V is TRBV14, with D unclear. From germline, CDR1 is SGHDN and CDR2 FVKESK. The CDR3 is 15 amino acids. V was clipped by 6 bases and J by 11 bases, with 23 bases between them. The DNA of the CDR3 is TGTGCCAGCAGTCCTTGGGCCCACCCTCGGGGTTCCCAGCATTTT. Translating it yields CASSPWAHPRGSQHF.

This clone was seen a single time. The chain links TRBV7-9 to TRBJ2-1; D remains unclear. The CDR3 contains 13 residues. The V gene's germline CDR1 is SEHNR and CDR2 FQNEAQ (reference sequence). The germline V and J ends were trimmed by 4 bases and 5 bases, with 9 bases remaining between them. The CDR3 loop is CASSYVGNNEQFF. CDR3 coding DNA: TGTGCCAGCAGCTATGTCGGTAACAATGAGCAGTTCTTC.

The chain combines TRBV28 with TRBJ1-1, with 10 bases that match TRBD1. The CDR3 has 17 amino acids. The J segment lost 1 base and the V segment lost 3 bases, leaving 8 bases of the junction unmatched. The V gene's germline CDR1 is MDHEN and CDR2 SYDVKM. CDR3 in amino acids: CASSLSGTGDGNTEAFF. CDR3 bases: TGTGCCAGCAGTTTGTCCGGGACAGGGGATGGGAACACTGAAGCTTTCTTT.

Remarks on this clone: The same CDR3 also results from other DNA sequences found in this sample. The rearrangement joins TRBV12-3 or TRBV12-4 to TRBJ1-1; D gene uncertain. With 3 bases removed from V and 1 base from J, the gap between germline ends came to 6 bases. CDR3 size: 13 residues. The CDR3 loop is CASSFSGNTEAFF. The CDR3 DNA reads as TGTGCCAGCAGTTTTTCCGGGAACACTGAAGCTTTCTTT.

This chain joins TRBV4-2 and TRBJ1-5, with D uncertain. The CDR3 loop spans 13 amino acids. Per the germline V gene, CDR1 is LGHNA and CDR2 is YNFKEQ. V lost 1 base to trimming and J lost 9 bases, with 10 bases between them. CDR3 DNA: TGTGCCAGCAGCCAAGTTCTTTCCCGGCCCCAGCATTTT. It yields the protein CASSQVLSRPQHF.

The chain carries TRBV5-5 and TRBJ2-1; perhaps TRBD2 as D (6 bases). This CDR3 region has 14 residues. The germline V and J ends were trimmed by 4 bases and 4 bases, with 12 bases remaining between them. Germline assignment: CDR1 SGHKS and CDR2 YYEKEE (reference sequence). Here the CDR3 DNA reads TGTGCCAGCAGCCTCGGGACTCCGTACAATGAGCAGTTCTTC. Protein product: CASSLGTPYNEQFF.

This clone showed up just a few times. The chain recombines TRBV28 with TRBJ1-4, with D possibly TRBD1 on 5 matching bases. Germline CDR1 and CDR2: MDHEN and SYDVKM. This CDR3 has 14 amino acids. Trimming removed 5 bases from V and 4 bases from J, with 11 bases in between. Here the CDR3 reads CASSRQTFNEKLFF. CDR3 nucleotide sequence: TGTGCCAGCAGTCGACAGACTTTTAATGAAAAACTGTTTTTT.

The chain combines TRBV28 with TRBJ2-1; no firm D call. Germline-derived CDR1 and CDR2 are MDHEN and SYDVKM. Deletions cut 6 bases from V and 0 bases from J, with 9 bases between. The CDR3 is made up of 14 amino acids. DNA of the CDR3: TGTGCCAGCAGGTTGTACAGCTCCTACAATGAGCAGTTCTTC. This codes for CASRLYSSYNEQFF.

The chain has TRBV28 and TRBJ1-2; 10 nucleotides match TRBD1. The CDR3 is 14 residues long. The germline V gene has CDR1 MDHEN and CDR2 SYDVKM. The trim removed 6 bases at V and 7 bases at J, leaving 8 bases unmatched. Here the CDR3 DNA reads TGTGCCAGCAGGAACCGGGACAGGGGTTTTGGCTACACCTTC. The encoded protein is CASRNRDRGFGYTF.

This rearrangement joins TRBV15 to TRBJ2-7; possible D gene TRBD1, 8 bases. The CDR3 loop spans 15 amino acids. Germline V gene data show CDR1 as LNHNV and CDR2 as YYDKDF (reference sequence). Trimming removed 3 bases from V and 7 bases from J, with 19 bases in between. The CDR3 loop is CATSRGGQGAREQYF. For the CDR3, the DNA is TGTGCCACCAGCAGGGGGGGGCAGGGGGCCCGGGAGCAGTACTTC.

This chain's CDR3 is CASSQDGFAGSVNQPQHF. For the CDR3, the DNA is TGCGCCAGCAGCCAAGATGGATTCGCAGGCAGTGTTAATCAGCCCCAGCATTTT. The J gene is TRBJ1-5, the V gene TRBV4-3; no firm D call. The germline V gene encodes CDR1 LGHNA and CDR2 YSLEER. The V end was cut by 0 bases, the J end by 4 bases, with 19 bases between. This CDR3 region has 18 residues.

In its sample, this clone was seen a few times. The CDR3 nucleotides read TGCGCCAGCAGCGGTACTAGCGGGGGAAACATTCAGTACTTC. This sequence encodes CASSGTSGGNIQYF. The chain recombines TRBV5-1 with TRBJ2-4; TRBD2 agrees at 11 bases. The J segment lost 6 bases and the V segment lost 4 bases, leaving 3 bases of the junction unmatched. Germline CDR1 SGHRS, CDR2 YFSETQ. This CDR3 spans 14 amino acids.

The chain has TRBV18 and TRBJ2-5, with 7 positions matching TRBD1. CDR3 size: 15 residues. CDR1 is KGHSH and CDR2 is LQKENI in the germline V gene. Losses at the gene ends were 2 bases for V and 2 bases for J; bases not matched to a gene: 5. CDR3 in DNA: TGTGCCAGCTCACCAACGGGACAGACACAAGAGACCCAGTACTTC. Its translation: CASSPTGQTQETQYF.

This rearrangement joins TRBV9 to TRBJ2-3; D not resolved. The CDR3 totals 17 residues. V was cut by 5 bases and J by 1 base, with 20 bases left in between. Germline V CDR1 and CDR2: SGDLS, YYNGEE. CDR3 in DNA: TGTGCCAGCAGTGAACTTAGTTTGGCGGCTGGCACAGATACGCAGTATTTT. Its protein product is CASSELSLAAGTDTQYF. Based on the CDR3 plus reference TRBV9 and TRBJ2-3, the full variable domain is DSGVTQTPKHLITATGQRVTLRCSPRSGDLSVYWYQQSLDQGLQFLIQYYNGEERAKGNILERFSAQQFPDLHSELNLSSLELGDSALYFCASSELSLAAGTDTQYFGPGTRLTVL.

This clone showed up just once. This chain connects TRBV5-1 to TRBJ1-5, with 11 bases matching TRBD1. After removal of 4 bases from V and 3 bases from J, the junction contained 15 bases not matched to a gene. The germline gives CDR1 SGHRS, CDR2 YFSETQ. The CDR3 sequence is 19 residues long. DNA of the CDR3: TGCGCCAGCAGCCCTACCTGGACAGGGGGCACGTCAAACAATCAGCCCCAGCATTTT. It is translated as CASSPTWTGGTSNNQPQHF.

The chain carries TRBV24-1 and TRBJ1-4; D may be TRBD1 (5 bases). CDR3 size: 14 residues. Trimming cost V 9 bases and J 7 bases, with 17 bases left between them. Germline-derived CDR1 and CDR2 are KGHDR and SFDVKD. The CDR3 DNA reads TGTGCCACCTCCAAGGGTAGGGGAGGTGAAAAACTGTTTTTT. It yields the protein CATSKGRGGEKLFF.

The chain recombines TRBV10-1 with TRBJ1-2; D is possibly TRBD1 (6 bases). Germline V gene sequence: CDR1 WNHNN, CDR2 SYGVQD (reference sequence). V dropped 5 bases and J dropped 5 bases, with 12 bases sitting between them. This CDR3 region has 13 residues. CDR3 in DNA: TGCGCCAGCAGTCCGGGACACCTTTATGGCTACACCTTC. Residues: CASSPGHLYGYTF.

The rearrangement joins TRBV27 to TRBJ2-6; D gene ambiguous. The germline V and J ends were trimmed by 2 bases and 1 base, with 9 bases remaining between them. The CDR3 consists of 16 residues. Germline CDR1 is MNHEY and CDR2 is SMNVEV (reference sequence). The CDR3: CASSLASVSGANVLTF. The CDR3 coding sequence is TGTGCCAGCAGTTTAGCTTCGGTGTCTGGGGCCAACGTCCTGACTTTC.